The 30 T cell receptor beta chains presented below share a single source sample, sequenced in a study of T cell changes during pregnancy in multiple sclerosis. TCRdb's copy holds only in-frame clones and misses some; the assay was immunoSEQ multiplex PCR. Here the sample spans approximately 48,000 clones, 80% to 95% being singletons. The sequencing here drew on CD8+ T cells from peripheral blood mononuclear cells, taken after pregnancy. The origin of the receptors is a female donor with multiple sclerosis, enrolled in a pregnancy study.

This clone appeared a single time. This sequence joins TRBV18 and TRBJ2-7; 10 nucleotides match TRBD1. Per germline, CDR1 KGHSH and CDR2 LQKENI. The J segment lost 3 bases and the V segment lost 0 bases, leaving 2 bases of the junction unmatched. The CDR3 spans 15 residues. As DNA, the CDR3 is TGTGCCAGCTCACCACCCGGACAGGGGGACTACGAGCAGTACTTC. Translated: CASSPPGQGDYEQYF.

The rearrangement joins TRBV2 to TRBJ2-3; TRBD2 agrees at 10 bases. The V and J ends lost 1 base and 5 bases, in that order; junction bases with no gene match: 6. This CDR3 region has 16 residues. Germline V lookup: CDR1 SNHLY, CDR2 FYNNEI. The CDR3 bases are TGTGCCAGCAGTGAAGATGCTACTAGCGGGAAAGATACGCAGTATTTT. This translates into CASSEDATSGKDTQYF.

The chain joins TRBV5-3 to TRBJ1-5, with D possibly being TRBD1 (5 bases). TRBV5-3 is placed among ORFs of uncertain function. The length of the CDR3 is 13 residues. Trimming removed 2 bases from V and 7 bases from J, with 10 bases in between. This chain's CDR3 is CARSFWGDQPQHF. The CDR3 DNA follows: TGTGCCAGAAGCTTTTGGGGGGACCAGCCCCAGCATTTT.

This sequence joins TRBV5-1 and TRBJ2-1, with 9 bases matching TRBD1. V shed 2 bases, J shed 2 bases, and the junction held 5 bases outside the gene matches. The CDR3 has 16 residues. In germline, CDR1 is SGHRS, CDR2 YFSETQ. The CDR3 nucleotides read TGCGCCAGCAGCTTACCGGACAGGGGCACCTACAATGAGCAGTTCTTC. Protein sequence: CASSLPDRGTYNEQFF.

The V gene is TRBV4-2, the J gene TRBJ2-7; 9 bases are shared with TRBD2. The CDR3 extends over 20 amino acids. The germline gives CDR1 LGHNA, CDR2 YNFKEQ. V lost 0 bases to trimming and J lost 2 bases; unmatched junction nucleotides: 17. The CDR3 bases are TGTGCCAGCAGCCAAGAGGGGTTAGCGGGGGAGACAATCCCCCCCTACGAGCAGTACTTC. Residues: CASSQEGLAGETIPPYEQYF.

This clone was observed a single time. The rearrangement uses TRBV9 and TRBJ2-1; 8 bases match TRBD1. V lost 1 base, J lost 4 bases, and 4 bases stayed unmatched. Per germline, CDR1 SGDLS and CDR2 YYNGEE. This CDR3 spans 15 amino acids. The CDR3 DNA follows: TGTGCCAGCAGCGTACGGGACAGGAGGTACAATGAGCAGTTCTTC. Its translation: CASSVRDRRYNEQFF.

V usage is TRBV19 and J usage is TRBJ1-5; TRBD1 matches 7 bases. The CDR3 runs to 12 residues. Germline CDR1 LNHDA, CDR2 SQIVND (reference sequence). The J segment lost 5 bases and the V segment lost 9 bases, leaving 4 bases of the junction unmatched. CDR3 residues: CASRTGYQPQHF. The CDR3 DNA is TGTGCCAGCCGGACAGGCTATCAGCCCCAGCATTTT. Combining the CDR3 with reference TRBV19 and TRBJ1-5 gives the whole variable domain DGGITQSPKYLFRKEGQNVTLSCEQNLNHDAMYWYRQDPGQGLRLIYYSQIVNDFQKGDIAEGYSVSREKKESFPLTVTSAQKNPTAFYLCASRTGYQPQHFGDGTRLSIL.

The J gene is TRBJ2-3, the V gene TRBV4-1; tentative D call: TRBD1 (5 bases). The germline V and J ends were trimmed by 5 bases and 0 bases, with 9 bases remaining between them. CDR1 and CDR2 from the germline V gene are MGHRA and YSYEKL. The CDR3 is made up of 14 amino acids. DNA for the CDR3: TGCGCCAGCAGCGAAGGGGCTAGCACAGATACGCAGTATTTT. Residues: CASSEGASTDTQYF.

DNA of the CDR3: TGTGCCAGCAGCCAGACAGGGTCTGGAAACACCATATATTTT. It yields the protein CASSQTGSGNTIYF. The genes are TRBV5-6 and TRBJ1-3; 7 bases are a match to TRBD1. V shed 4 bases and J 1 base; nucleotides not matched to a gene: 2. The CDR3 extends over 14 amino acids. Germline-derived CDR1 and CDR2 are SGHDT and YYEEEE.

The chain carries TRBV4-2 and TRBJ2-2; D is ambiguous. This CDR3 comprises 13 residues. Germline loops: CDR1 LGHNA, CDR2 YNFKEQ. Trimming left V 0 bases short and J 7 bases short, with 6 bases between. Here the CDR3 DNA reads TGTGCCAGCAGCCAAGATTTCGGCGGGGAGCTGTTTTTT. This codes for CASSQDFGGELFF.

This clone was picked up a small number of times. The chain recombines TRBV27 with TRBJ2-7, with 9 bases that match TRBD1. Germline loops: CDR1 MNHEY, CDR2 SMNVEV (reference sequence). J gave up 0 bases and V 7 bases, and 7 bases lay outside the gene matches. CDR3 length: 15 amino acids. For the CDR3, the DNA is TGTGCCAGCAAACAGGGGGCTATGAGCTCCTACGAGCAGTACTTC. It yields the protein CASKQGAMSSYEQYF.

This chain links TRBV5-8 with TRBJ2-7; possible D gene TRBD2, 6 bases. This CDR3 region has 19 residues. Trimming removed 0 bases from V and 4 bases from J, with 26 bases in between. From germline, CDR1 is SGHTS and CDR2 YDEGEE. The CDR3 DNA sequence: TGTGCCAGCAGCTTGGTTTCTGTCCGAGTGGTTGGCCGGGAGTACGAGCAGTACTTC. Protein product: CASSLVSVRVVGREYEQYF. Together with reference TRBV5-8 and TRBJ2-7, the CDR3 gives the full variable domain: EAGVTQSPTHLIKTRGQQATLRCSPISGHTSVYWYQQALGLGLQFLLWYDEGEERNRGNFPPRFSGRQFPNYSSELNVNALELEDSALYLCASSLVSVRVVGREYEQYFGPGTRLTVT.

The chain links TRBV6-4 to TRBJ2-1; D perhaps matches TRBD2 (5 bases). The CDR3 totals 14 residues. The germline gives CDR1 MRHNA, CDR2 SNTAGT. V lost 4 bases and J 5 bases, leaving 12 bases between the germline ends. The CDR3 spells CASSVEAEDNEQFF. The CDR3 bases are TGTGCCAGCAGTGTTGAGGCGGAGGACAATGAGCAGTTCTTC.

The chain employs TRBV7-2 and TRBJ2-5; TRBD2 might be the D (5 bases). V shed 5 bases and J shed 4 bases, with 23 bases lying between them. There are 17 residues in the CDR3. Germline V gene lookup returns CDR1 SGHTA and CDR2 FQGNSA. The CDR3 here is CASSRLGGHGPLETQYF. CDR3 sequence (DNA): TGTGCCAGCAGCCGACTTGGAGGTCACGGACCCCTAGAGACCCAGTACTTC. The complete variable domain, with remaining parts taken from reference TRBV7-2 and TRBJ2-5, reads GAGVSQSPSNKVTEKGKDVELRCDPISGHTALYWYRQSLGQGLEFLIYFQGNSAPDKSGLPSDRFSAERTGGSVSTLTIQRTQQEDSAVYLCASSRLGGHGPLETQYFGPGTRLLVL.

V usage is TRBV9 and J usage is TRBJ2-3; 10 positions agree with TRBD2. Germline lookup yields CDR1 SGDLS and CDR2 YYNGEE. J gave up 4 bases and V 4 bases, and 9 bases lay outside the gene matches. This CDR3 is built from 16 residues. This CDR3 is CASSSRASGSADTQYF. In DNA form, the CDR3 reads TGTGCCAGCAGCTCGAGGGCTAGCGGGAGTGCAGATACGCAGTATTTT.

The chain has TRBV5-6 and TRBJ1-5; TRBD1 matches 7 bases. V lost 3 bases and J lost 6; bases outside the gene matches: 12. Germline V gene lookup returns CDR1 SGHDT and CDR2 YYEEEE. The CDR3 length is 16 residues. For the CDR3, the DNA is TGTGCCAGCAGCTACAGACACAGGGGATCGTTTCAGCCCCAGCATTTT. This sequence encodes CASSYRHRGSFQPQHF. The variable domain in full, with the rest retrieved from reference TRBV5-6 and TRBJ1-5, is DAGVTQSPTHLIKTRGQQVTLRCSPKSGHDTVSWYQQALGQGPQFIFQYYEEEERQRGNFPDRFSGHQFPNYSSELNVNALLLGDSALYLCASSYRHRGSFQPQHFGDGTRLSIL.

The CDR3 reads CSVTPGQAGFYEQYF. Here the CDR3 DNA reads TGCAGCGTTACCCCCGGACAGGCGGGGTTCTACGAGCAGTACTTC. This rearrangement joins TRBV29-1 to TRBJ2-7; D might be TRBD1 (7 bases). This CDR3 region has 15 residues. CDR1 SQVTM and CDR2 ANQGSEA come from the germline V gene. V was shortened by 5 bases and J by 3 bases, with 20 bases between the two germline ends.

The table lists this clone with a count of one. The chain joins TRBV11-2 to TRBJ2-7; 7 bases line up with TRBD1. Trimming took 6 bases from V and 2 from J; bases not matched to a gene: 7. The CDR3 contains 14 residues. Germline values: CDR1 SGHAT, CDR2 FQNNGV. CDR3 bases: TGTGCCAGCAGTCGGACAGGCGATGCCTACGAGCAGTACTTC. Translating it yields CASSRTGDAYEQYF.

The CDR3 nucleotides read TGTGCCAGCAGCTCACACAGGGAAACTGAAGCTTTCTTT. Amino acid sequence: CASSSHRETEAFF. J is TRBJ1-1 and V is TRBV7-3; D may be TRBD1 (6 bases). V was trimmed by 4 bases and J by 5 bases, leaving 11 bases between them. The germline CDR1 and CDR2 sequences are SGHTA and FQGTGA. This CDR3 is 13 amino acids long.

CDR3 protein: CASSRGPGGIYEKLFF. The CDR3 DNA reads as TGTGCCAGCAGCCGAGGTCCGGGGGGGATTTATGAAAAACTGTTTTTT. The chain recombines TRBV21-1 with TRBJ1-4. TRBV21-1 is marked as a pseudogene. The CDR3 is 16 amino acids.

The genes are TRBV6-5 and TRBJ1-3, with D possibly matching TRBD1 (5 bases). Germline V CDR1 and CDR2: MNHEY, SVGAGI. The germline V and J ends were trimmed by 6 bases and 0 bases, with 12 bases remaining between them. The CDR3 has 15 residues. In DNA form, the CDR3 reads TGTGCCAGCAGAGACAGCGGGTCCTCTGGAAACACCATATATTTT. Translated: CASRDSGSSGNTIYF.

This clone was detected only a few times. The chain employs TRBV7-9 and TRBJ2-7, with TRBD1 matching 11 bases. Unmatched junction bases numbered 5, after V lost 4 bases and J lost 3 bases. The CDR3 spans 15 residues. The germline CDR1 and CDR2 sequences are SEHNR and FQNEAQ (reference sequence). In DNA form, the CDR3 reads TGTGCCAGCAGCTCCCCGGACAGGGGGCACTACGAGCAGTACTTC. Translation: CASSSPDRGHYEQYF.

V and J are TRBV19 and TRBJ1-3, with 7 positions matching TRBD1. CDR3 size: 15 residues. Trimming removed 7 bases from V and 0 bases from J; junction bases left unmatched: 6. Germline V gene data show CDR1 as LNHDA and CDR2 as SQIVND (reference sequence). CDR3 protein: CASTAWDSSGNTIYF. DNA of the CDR3: TGTGCCAGTACCGCCTGGGACAGCTCTGGAAACACCATATATTTT.

The chain couples TRBV7-9 to TRBJ2-2; D is ambiguous. Per germline, CDR1 SEHNR and CDR2 FQNEAQ (reference sequence). This CDR3 is 16 amino acids long. Deletions cut 0 bases from V and 7 bases from J, with 15 bases between. In DNA, the CDR3 is TGTGCCAGCAGCTTAGCAGCGACTGGCATCGGCGGGGAGCTGTTTTTT. Protein product: CASSLAATGIGGELFF.

The chain employs TRBV2 and TRBJ1-2; unclear D gene. From germline, CDR1 is SNHLY and CDR2 FYNNEI. V lost 4 bases, J lost 12 bases, and 12 bases lay in between. This CDR3 has 11 residues. As DNA, the CDR3 is TGTGCCAGCAGTGTCCCTGGCGAGGACACCTTC. Amino acid sequence: CASSVPGEDTF.

This rearrangement joins TRBV30 to TRBJ1-1, with 9 nucleotides matching TRBD1. Looked up from germline, CDR1 is GTSNPN and CDR2 is SVGIG (reference sequence). V gave up 4 bases and J gave up 6 bases; unmatched junction bases: 3. CDR3 length: 12 amino acids. The CDR3 sequence is CAWTGQGPEAFF. CDR3 coding DNA: TGTGCCTGGACGGGACAGGGACCTGAAGCTTTCTTT.

J is TRBJ2-2 and V is TRBV5-8; D possibly corresponds to TRBD1 (6 bases). V shed 7 bases and J shed 9 bases, with 10 bases lying between them. Germline CDR1 SGHTS, CDR2 YDEGEE. The CDR3 is 11 amino acids. For the CDR3, the DNA is TGTGCCAGCCGCCAGGGGTGGGAGCTGTTTTTT. Encoded protein: CASRQGWELFF.

Notes on this clone: The sample has other DNA sequences that encode this CDR3 too. This rearrangement joins TRBV5-1 to TRBJ2-3; D perhaps matches TRBD1 (5 bases). The germline V gene has CDR1 SGHRS and CDR2 YFSETQ. Trimming shortened V by 0 bases and J by 2 bases, and 13 bases separated the two germline ends. The CDR3 loop spans 16 amino acids. CDR3 protein: CASSLAGRDYTDTQYF. The CDR3 DNA reads TGCGCCAGCAGCTTGGCCGGCAGGGATTACACAGATACGCAGTATTTT.

The CDR3 region is CASSGPPLADIQYF. CDR3 DNA sequence: TGTGCCAGCAGTGGGCCCCCGCTCGCGGACATTCAGTACTTC. The V gene is TRBV2, the J gene TRBJ2-4; D is uncertain. Germline V gene lookup returns CDR1 SNHLY and CDR2 FYNNEI. Trimming stripped 4 bases from V and 8 bases from J, with 15 bases between. The CDR3 has 14 residues.

The J gene is TRBJ1-5, the V gene TRBV30; no definite D call. Germline loops: CDR1 GTSNPN, CDR2 SVGIG (reference sequence). The CDR3 covers 14 residues. V lost 3 bases, J lost 0 bases, and 9 bases lay in between. CDR3 in amino acids: CAWRGQYSNQPQHF. The CDR3 coding sequence is TGTGCCTGGAGGGGCCAGTATAGCAATCAGCCCCAGCATTTT. Based on the CDR3 plus reference TRBV30 and TRBJ1-5, the full variable domain is SQTIHQWPATLVQPVGSPLSLECTVEGTSNPNLYWYRQAAGRGLQLLFYSVGIGQISSEVPQNLSASRPQDRQFILSSKKLLLSDSGFYLCAWRGQYSNQPQHFGDGTRLSIL.